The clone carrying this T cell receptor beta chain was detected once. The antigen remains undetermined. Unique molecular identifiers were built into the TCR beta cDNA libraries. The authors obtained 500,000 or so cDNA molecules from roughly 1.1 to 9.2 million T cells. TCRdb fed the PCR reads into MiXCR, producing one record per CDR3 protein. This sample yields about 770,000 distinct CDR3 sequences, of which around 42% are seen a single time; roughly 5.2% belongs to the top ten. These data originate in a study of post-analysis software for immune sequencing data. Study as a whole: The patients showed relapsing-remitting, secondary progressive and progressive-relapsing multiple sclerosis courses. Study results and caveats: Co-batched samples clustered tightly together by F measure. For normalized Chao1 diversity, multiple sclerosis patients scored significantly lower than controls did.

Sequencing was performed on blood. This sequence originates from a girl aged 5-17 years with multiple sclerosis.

For the CDR3, the DNA is TGTGCCAGCAGTGAACAGGGAGGGAGGAGGGTAAGCAATCAGCCCCAGCATTTT. It specifies CASSEQGGRRVSNQPQHF. This chain joins TRBV25-1 and TRBJ1-5, with D possibly TRBD1 on 5 matching bases. V was trimmed by 2 bases and J by 1 base, leaving 18 bases between them. The CDR3 runs to 18 residues. The germline V gene encodes CDR1 MGHDK and CDR2 SYGVNS.